This record concerns one TCR beta chain sequence. The target antigen is unknown. The data are from a study of OX40 agonist ivuxolimab in advanced cancers. Study in general: Allowance was made for prior anti-PD-1, anti-PD-L1 or anti-CTLA-4 therapy, and 35% to 40% had some.

General study findings and limits: The CD4+ and CD8+ T cells in the blood had expanded clonally by week 6 at 0.1 to 3.0 mg/kg. Expanded clones were, on average, more numerous in CD8+ T cells than in CD4+.

Profiled with immunoSEQ multiplex PCR; TCRdb holds only in-frame clones, not every one. The sample shows 80,000 to 100,000 clones, roughly 91% of them seen only once. J lost 5 bases, V lost 5 bases, and 14 bases had no gene match. Germline CDR1 and CDR2: SGHDT and YYEEEE. The CDR3 is made up of 16 amino acids. The TCR originated in an adult with an advanced solid tumor such as melanoma, head and neck, liver or kidney cancer. This sequence joins TRBV5-6 and TRBJ2-3; TRBD1 matches 7 bases. The sample in question was CD4+ or CD8+ T cells sorted from blood, obtained in a trial of the OX40 agonist ivuxolimab. CDR3 sequence reads: CASRPSRDRPQDTQYF. As DNA, the CDR3 is TGTGCCAGCAGACCGTCCCGGGACAGACCCCAAGATACGCAGTATTTT.